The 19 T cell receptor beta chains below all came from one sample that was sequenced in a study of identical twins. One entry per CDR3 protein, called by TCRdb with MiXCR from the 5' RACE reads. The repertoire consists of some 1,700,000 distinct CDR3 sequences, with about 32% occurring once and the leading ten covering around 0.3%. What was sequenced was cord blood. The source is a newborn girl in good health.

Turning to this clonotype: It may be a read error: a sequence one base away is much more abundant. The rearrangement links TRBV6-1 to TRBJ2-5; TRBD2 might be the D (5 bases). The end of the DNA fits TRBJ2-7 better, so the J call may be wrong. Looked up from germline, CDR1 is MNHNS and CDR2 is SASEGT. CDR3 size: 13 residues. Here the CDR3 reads CAGSERTGYEQYF. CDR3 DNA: TGTGCCGGCAGTGAAAGGACTGGCTACGAGCAGTACTTC.

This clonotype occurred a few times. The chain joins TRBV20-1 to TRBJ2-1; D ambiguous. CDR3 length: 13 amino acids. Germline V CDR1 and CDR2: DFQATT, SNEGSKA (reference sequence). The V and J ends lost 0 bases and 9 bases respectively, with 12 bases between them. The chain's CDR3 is CSARDPVSLEQFF. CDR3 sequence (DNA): TGCAGTGCTAGAGATCCCGTATCCCTTGAGCAGTTCTTC.

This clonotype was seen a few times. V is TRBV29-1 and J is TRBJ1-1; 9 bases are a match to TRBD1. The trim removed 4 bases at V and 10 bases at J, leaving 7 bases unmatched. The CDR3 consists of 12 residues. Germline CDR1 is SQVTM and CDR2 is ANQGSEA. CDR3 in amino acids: CSVGDRVIGAFF. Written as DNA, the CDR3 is TGCAGCGTTGGGGACAGGGTGATCGGAGCTTTCTTT.

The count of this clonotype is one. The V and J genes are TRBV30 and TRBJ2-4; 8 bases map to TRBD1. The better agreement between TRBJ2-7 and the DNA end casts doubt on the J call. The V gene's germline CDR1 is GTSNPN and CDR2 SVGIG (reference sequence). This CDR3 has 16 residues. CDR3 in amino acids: CAWRSPLGQGSYEQYF. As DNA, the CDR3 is TGTGCCTGGAGGTCGCCCCTAGGACAGGGTTCCTACGAGCAGTACTTC.

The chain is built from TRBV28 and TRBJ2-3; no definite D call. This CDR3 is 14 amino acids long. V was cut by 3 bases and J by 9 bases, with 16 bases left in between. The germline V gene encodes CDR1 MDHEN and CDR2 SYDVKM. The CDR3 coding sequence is TGTGCCAGCAGTTTTTACGTAGAACCCCTGACGCAGTATTTT. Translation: CASSFYVEPLTQYF.

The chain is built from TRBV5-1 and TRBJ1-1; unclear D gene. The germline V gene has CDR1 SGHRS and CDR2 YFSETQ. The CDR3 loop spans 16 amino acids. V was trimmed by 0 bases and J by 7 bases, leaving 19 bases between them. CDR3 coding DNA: TGCGCCAGCAGCTTGGGGTACGGTGGCAGCGGGAATGAAGCTTTCTTT. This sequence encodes CASSLGYGGSGNEAFF.

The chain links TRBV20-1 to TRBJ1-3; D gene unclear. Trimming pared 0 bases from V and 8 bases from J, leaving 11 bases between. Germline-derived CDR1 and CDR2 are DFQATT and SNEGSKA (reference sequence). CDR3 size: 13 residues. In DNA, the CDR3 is TGCAGTGCTAGAGATCCAGACGTTTACACCATATATTTT. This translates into CSARDPDVYTIYF.

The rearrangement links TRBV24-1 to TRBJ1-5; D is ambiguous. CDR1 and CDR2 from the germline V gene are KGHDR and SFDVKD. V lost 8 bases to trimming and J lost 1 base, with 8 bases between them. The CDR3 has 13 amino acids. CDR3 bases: TGTGCCACCAATTTACAGAGCAATCAGCCCCAGCATTTT. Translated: CATNLQSNQPQHF.

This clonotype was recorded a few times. The CDR3 sequence is CASSVALAGENEQYF. CDR3 nucleotides: TGTGCCAGCAGCGTAGCCCTAGCGGGAGAGAACGAGCAGTACTTC. V usage is TRBV9 and J usage is TRBJ2-7; TRBD2 agrees at 10 bases. CDR3 length: 15 residues. Germline trimming cut 0 bases from V and 5 bases from J; bases unmatched to any gene: 5. Germline-derived CDR1 and CDR2 are SGDLS and YYNGEE.

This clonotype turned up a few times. CDR3 DNA: TGCAGTGCTAGCGACTGGTCACAGGGGCCCCAAGAGACCCAGTACTTC. Translated, it gives CSASDWSQGPQETQYF. The chain recombines TRBV20-1 with TRBJ2-5; the match to TRBD1 covers 7 bases. V lost 3 bases and J lost 1; bases outside the gene matches: 11. Germline CDR1 is DFQATT and CDR2 is SNEGSKA (reference sequence). The CDR3 spans 16 residues.

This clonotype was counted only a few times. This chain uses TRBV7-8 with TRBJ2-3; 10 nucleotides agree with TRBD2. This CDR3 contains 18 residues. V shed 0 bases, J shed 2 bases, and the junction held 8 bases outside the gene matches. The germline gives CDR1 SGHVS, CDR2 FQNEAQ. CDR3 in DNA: TGTGCCAGCAGCTTAGCTGTGAGACTAGCGGGTAACACAGATACGCAGTATTTT. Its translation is CASSLAVRLAGNTDTQYF.

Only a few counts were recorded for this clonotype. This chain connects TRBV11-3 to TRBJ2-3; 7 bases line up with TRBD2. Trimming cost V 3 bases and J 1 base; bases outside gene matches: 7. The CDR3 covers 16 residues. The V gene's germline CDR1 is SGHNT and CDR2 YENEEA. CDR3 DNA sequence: TGTGCCAGCAGCTTTCCGAGCGGGACCCGCACAGATACGCAGTATTTT. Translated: CASSFPSGTRTDTQYF.

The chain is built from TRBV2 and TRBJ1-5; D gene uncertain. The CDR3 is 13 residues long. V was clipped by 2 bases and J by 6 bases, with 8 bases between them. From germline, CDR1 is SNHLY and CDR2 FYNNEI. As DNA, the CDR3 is TGTGCCAGCAGTGAACGGGTATTTCAGCCCCAGCATTTT. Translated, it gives CASSERVFQPQHF. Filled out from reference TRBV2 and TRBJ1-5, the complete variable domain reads EPEVTQTPSHQVTQMGQEVILRCVPISNHLYFYWYRQILGQKVEFLVSFYNNEISEKSEIFDDQFSVERPDGSNFTLKIRSTKLEDSAMYFCASSERVFQPQHFGDGTRLSIL.

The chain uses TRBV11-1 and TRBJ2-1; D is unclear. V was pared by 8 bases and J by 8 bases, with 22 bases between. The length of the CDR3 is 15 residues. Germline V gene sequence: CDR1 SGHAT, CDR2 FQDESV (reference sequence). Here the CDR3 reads CASHNLGGSIHEQFF. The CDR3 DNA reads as TGTGCCAGCCACAATCTAGGTGGTTCTATTCATGAGCAGTTCTTC.

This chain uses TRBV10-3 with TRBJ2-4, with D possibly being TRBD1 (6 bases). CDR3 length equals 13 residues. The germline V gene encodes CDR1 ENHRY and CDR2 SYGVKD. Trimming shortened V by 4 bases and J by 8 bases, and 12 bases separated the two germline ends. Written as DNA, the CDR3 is TGTGCCATCAGTGGGACAGCTTCTGACATTCAGTACTTC. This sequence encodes CAISGTASDIQYF.

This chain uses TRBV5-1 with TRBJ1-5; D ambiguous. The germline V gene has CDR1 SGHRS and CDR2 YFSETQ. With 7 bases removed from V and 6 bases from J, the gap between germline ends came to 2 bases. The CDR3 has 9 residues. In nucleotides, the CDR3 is TGCGCCAGCTGTCAGCCCCAGCATTTT. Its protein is CASCQPQHF.

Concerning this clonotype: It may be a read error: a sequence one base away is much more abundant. DNA of the CDR3: TGCAGCGTTGATGACAGGAATGAGCAGTACTTC. Translated: CSVDDRNEQYF. This sequence joins TRBV29-1 and TRBJ2-5; D may be TRBD1 (6 bases). Between the trimmed V and J ends, which lost 3 bases and 11 bases, there was a span of 13 bases. CDR3 size: 11 residues. Per germline, CDR1 SQVTM and CDR2 ANQGSEA.

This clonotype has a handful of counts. The CDR3 sequence: CASSLAYSGRATDTQYF. Written as DNA, the CDR3 is TGTGCCAGCAGCTTAGCGTATAGCGGGAGAGCAACAGATACGCAGTATTTT. This chain links TRBV7-2 with TRBJ2-3; 9 positions match TRBD2. The V and J ends lost 0 bases and 3 bases, in that order; junction bases with no gene match: 7. The CDR3 has 17 residues. Looked up from germline, CDR1 is SGHTA and CDR2 is FQGNSA.

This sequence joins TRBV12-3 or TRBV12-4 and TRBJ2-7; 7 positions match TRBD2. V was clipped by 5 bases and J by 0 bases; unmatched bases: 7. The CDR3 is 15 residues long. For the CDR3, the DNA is TGTGCCAGCAGTCCCACCCTAGCGGTCTCCTACGAGCAGTACTTC. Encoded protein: CASSPTLAVSYEQYF.